These T cell receptor beta chains were read from a single sample in a study of blood T cells in healthy people across ages. TCRdb re-called the 5' RACE reads through MiXCR, storing one row per CDR3 protein. The sample holds hundreds of thousands of distinct CDR3 sequences, approximately 40% seen once. Sequenced material: blood. The receptor source for this set is a man aged 80 or over in good health. Each CDR3 is given with its conserved first and last residue. A D gene is named only where the DNA matches it firmly. Some rows mark clone size as missing; the rest say once, few, many or name a class of expanded clone.

TRBJ2-3	-	TRBV3-1	-	CASSQAASSIDTQYF	TGTGCCAGCAGCCAAGCAGCTAGTTCGATTGATACGCAGTATTTT
TRBJ2-7	-	TRBV6-6	-	CASTEYAGTQYF	TGTGCCAGCACTGAGTACGCGGGTACCCAGTACTTC
TRBJ2-7	TRBD2	TRBV4-2	-	CASSQDPGGSSPEQYF	TGTGCCAGCAGCCAAGATCCGGGCGGGAGTTCCCCCGAGCAGTACTTC
TRBJ2-7	TRBD1	TRBV25-1	-	CAGSGAGTGAHEQYF	TGTGCCGGCAGTGGGGCCGGGACAGGGGCTCACGAGCAGTACTTC
TRBJ1-1	-	TRBV6-2/TRBV6-3	few	CASSYPGRLTEAFF	TGTGCCAGCAGTTACCCGGGGCGTCTCACTGAAGCTTTCTTT
TRBJ2-3	-	TRBV6-2/TRBV6-3	-	CASNTRVGRTDTQYF	TGTGCCAGCAATACGCGGGTGGGCCGCACAGATACGCAGTATTTT
TRBJ2-7	-	TRBV25-1	-	CASSHSPGGSYEQYF	TGTGCCAGCAGTCACTCACCTGGGGGTTCCTACGAGCAGTACTTC
TRBJ2-5	TRBD2	TRBV20-1	-	CSAGRLAGREETQYF	TGCAGTGCTGGCCGACTAGCGGGAAGGGAGGAGACCCAGTACTTC
TRBJ2-5	-	TRBV15	-	CATSSGGDQETQYF	TGTGCCACCAGCAGCGGTGGCGACCAAGAGACCCAGTACTTC
TRBJ2-3	TRBD2	TRBV20-1	few	CSARVYYGRRGTDTQYF	TGCAGTGCTAGAGTCTATTACGGGAGGAGGGGCACAGATACGCAGTATTTT
TRBJ1-5	TRBD1	TRBV6-1	-	CASREDREAQHF	TGTGCCAGCAGGGAGGACAGGGAAGCCCAGCATTTT
TRBJ1-2	-	TRBV3-1	few	CASSQGQANYGYTF	TGTGCCAGCAGCCAAGGTCAGGCCAACTATGGCTACACCTTC
TRBJ2-3	-	TRBV9	-	CASSQEVSRGANTQYF	TGTGCCAGCAGCCAAGAAGTATCCAGGGGTGCGAATACGCAGTATTTT
TRBJ2-5	-	TRBV7-2	few	CASRGGLQETQYF	TGTGCCAGCAGGGGGGGTCTCCAAGAGACCCAGTACTTC
TRBJ1-5	-	TRBV20-1	many	CSAKRSGNNQPQHF	TGCAGTGCTAAGAGGTCTGGGAATAATCAGCCCCAGCATTTT
TRBJ2-5	-	TRBV20-1	-	CSARSQRSKETQYF	TGCAGTGCTAGATCCCAGCGCTCAAAAGAGACCCAGTACTTC
TRBJ2-4	TRBD2	TRBV7-2	few	CASSLGFSGGDNEQYF	TGTGCCAGCAGCTTAGGTTTTAGCGGGGGGGACAATGAGCAGTACTTC
TRBJ2-5	TRBD1	TRBV27	-	CASSLSVNRQGEETQYF	TGTGCCAGCAGTTTATCCGTTAACCGGCAGGGGGAAGAGACCCAGTACTTC
TRBJ2-3	-	TRBV28	few	CASSLEGRWTDTQYF	TGTGCCAGCAGTTTAGAGGGGAGATGGACAGATACGCAGTATTTT
TRBJ1-5	-	TRBV6-2/TRBV6-3	-	CASSFSGTSNQPQHF	TGTGCCAGCAGTTTTAGCGGGACAAGCAATCAGCCCCAGCATTTT
TRBJ2-5	-	TRBV18	few	CASSPQEWTQYF	TGTGCCAGCTCACCACAGGAGTGGACCCAGTACTTC
TRBJ2-1	TRBD2	TRBV5-1	few	CASSLSSGMGYNEQFF	TGCGCCAGCAGCTTGTCTAGCGGGATGGGGTACAATGAGCAGTTCTTC
TRBJ2-1	TRBD2	TRBV3-1	few	CASSHRLAGGQYNEQFF	TGTGCCAGCAGCCACCGACTAGCGGGGGGGCAATACAATGAGCAGTTCTTC
TRBJ2-4	-	TRBV7-7	-	CASSVGWGGIGYF	TGTGCCAGCAGCGTAGGATGGGGTGGAATCGGGTACTTC
TRBJ2-3	-	TRBV20-1	-	CSADPASTDTQYF	TGCAGTGCGGACCCGGCTAGCACAGATACGCAGTATTTT
TRBJ2-3	-	TRBV9	-	CASSVMSPDTQYF	TGTGCCAGCAGCGTAATGAGCCCAGATACGCAGTATTTT
TRBJ2-5	-	TRBV6-2/TRBV6-3	-	CASSDWQKETQYF	TGTGCCAGCAGTGACTGGCAGAAAGAGACCCAGTACTTC
TRBJ2-7	TRBD2	TRBV29-1	-	CSVARTSGSYEQYF	TGCAGCGTGGCGAGGACTAGCGGGAGTTACGAGCAGTACTTC
TRBJ1-2	-	TRBV5-1	many	CASSLQGSRGYTF	TGCGCCAGCAGCCTTCAGGGTTCGCGCGGCTACACCTTC
TRBJ1-2	-	TRBV27	few	CASSPYGDYGYTF	TGTGCCAGCAGCCCTTACGGGGACTATGGCTACACCTTC
TRBJ1-1	-	TRBV10-1	-	CAGKGANREAFF	TGCGCCGGCAAGGGAGCCAATCGTGAAGCTTTCTTT
TRBJ2-3	-	TRBV11-2	-	CASSLVTGGWGPDTQYF	TGTGCCAGCAGCTTAGTGACAGGCGGGTGGGGTCCAGATACGCAGTATTTT
TRBJ2-1	TRBD2	TRBV30	-	CAWSHFASGGYNEQFF	TGTGCCTGGAGTCATTTTGCTAGCGGGGGATACAATGAGCAGTTCTTC
TRBJ2-4	TRBD2	TRBV28	few	CASKTVSGNNIQYF	TGTGCCAGCAAAACCGTTAGCGGGAACAACATTCAGTACTTC
TRBJ2-3	TRBD1	TRBV20-1	-	CSAGTGNTDTQYF	TGCAGTGCCGGGACAGGGAACACAGATACGCAGTATTTT
TRBJ2-1	-	TRBV7-6	-	CASSLGYYNEQFF	TGTGCCAGCAGCTTAGGTTACTACAATGAGCAGTTCTTC
TRBJ2-7	-	TRBV6-2/TRBV6-3	few	CASRWAGSYEQYF	TGTGCCAGCAGATGGGCAGGGTCCTACGAGCAGTACTTC
TRBJ1-1	TRBD1	TRBV2	-	CASRTQGGGTEAFF	TGTGCCAGCAGGACACAGGGGGGAGGTACTGAAGCTTTCTTT
TRBJ2-7	-	TRBV7-6	-	CASSPPTGTYEQYF	TGTGCCAGCAGCCCACCTACAGGGACCTACGAGCAGTACTTC
TRBJ2-7	-	TRBV27	-	CASSLSQGHYEQYF	TGTGCCAGCAGTTTATCCCAGGGCCACTACGAGCAGTACTTC